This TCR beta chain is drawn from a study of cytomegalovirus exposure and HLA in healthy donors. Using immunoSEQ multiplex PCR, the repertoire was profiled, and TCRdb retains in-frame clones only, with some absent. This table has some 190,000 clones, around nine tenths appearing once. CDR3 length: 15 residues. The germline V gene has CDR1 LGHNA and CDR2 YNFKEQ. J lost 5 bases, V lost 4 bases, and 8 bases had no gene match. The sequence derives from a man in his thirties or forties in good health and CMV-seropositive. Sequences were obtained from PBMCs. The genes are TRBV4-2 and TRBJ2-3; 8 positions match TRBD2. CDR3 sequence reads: CASSPGLVWVDTQYF. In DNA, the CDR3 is TGTGCCAGCAGCCCGGGACTAGTGTGGGTAGATACGCAGTATTTT.